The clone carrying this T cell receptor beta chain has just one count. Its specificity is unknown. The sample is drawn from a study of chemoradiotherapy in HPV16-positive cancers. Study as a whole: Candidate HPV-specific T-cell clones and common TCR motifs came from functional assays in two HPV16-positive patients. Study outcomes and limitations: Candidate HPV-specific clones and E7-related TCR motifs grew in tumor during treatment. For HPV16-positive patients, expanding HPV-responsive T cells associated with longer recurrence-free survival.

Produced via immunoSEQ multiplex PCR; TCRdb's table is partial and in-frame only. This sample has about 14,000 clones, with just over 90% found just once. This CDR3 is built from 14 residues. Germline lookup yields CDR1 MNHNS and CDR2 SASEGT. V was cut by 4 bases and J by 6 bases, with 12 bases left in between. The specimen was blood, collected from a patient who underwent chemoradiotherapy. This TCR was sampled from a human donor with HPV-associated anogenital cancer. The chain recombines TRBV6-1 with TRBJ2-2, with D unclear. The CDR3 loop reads CASSVAARPGELFF. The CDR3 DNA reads TGTGCCAGCAGTGTCGCAGCCCGACCCGGGGAGCTGTTTTTT.